This T cell receptor (beta chain) was captured in a study of CD8 T cells in ankylosing spondylitis. As for this clonotype: Its antigen is undetermined.

Each CDR3 protein is one row after TCRdb ran MiXCR on the 5' RACE reads. The table has about 330,000 distinct CDR3 sequences, approximately 8% seen once; the top ten hold roughly 15%. Study-level results: Some of the motif variants had earlier been found in reactive arthritis patients' fluid and blood. The authors reported significant enrichment of disease-linked clones in matched ankylosing spondylitis synovial fluid. A TCR beta motif of about eight highly homologous variants appeared characteristic of ankylosing spondylitis blood.

Sequenced: blood, either unsorted or a sorted T cell fraction (not recorded which). The receptor was derived from a male donor with ankylosing spondylitis.

The CDR3 bases are TGCAGTGCTGAGCCGACCACAGATACGCAGTATTTT. Amino acid sequence: CSAEPTTDTQYF. V gene TRBV20-1 combines with J gene TRBJ2-3, with D hard to call. V lost 5 bases and J 2 bases, leaving 8 bases between the germline ends. The CDR3 extends over 12 amino acids. Per germline, CDR1 DFQATT and CDR2 SNEGSKA (reference sequence).